This T cell receptor beta chain comes out of a study of blood T cell repertoires in COVID-19. The CDR3 sequence is 15 residues long. Trimming shortened V by 1 base and J by 5 bases, and 15 bases separated the two germline ends. Germline V gives CDR1 SGHRS, CDR2 YFSETQ. Using immunoSEQ multiplex PCR, the repertoire was profiled, and TCRdb retains in-frame clones only, with some absent. The sample has approximately 200,000 clones, around 79% seen once. The TCR sequence derives from a woman aged 40 to 50 with COVID-19, enrolled during active disease. Specimen: peripheral blood. The chain combines TRBV5-1 with TRBJ1-2; D may be TRBD1 (5 bases). CDR3 coding DNA: TGCGCCAGCAGCTTGTTCCGGGAGGGGCGGTATGGCTACACCTTC. It specifies CASSLFREGRYGYTF.